Below, 28 T cell receptor beta chains from the same sample are listed, as sequenced in a study of CD8+ T cells in alopecia areata. Treatment denoted: oral pan-JAK inhibitor, 5-10 mg twice daily. cDNA serving as the sequencing template came from extracted, reverse transcribed RNA. Sequenced by immunoSEQ multiplex PCR; TCRdb stores in-frame clones only, minus some. The sample has approximately 110,000 clones, less than 60% seen once. The sample consisted of CD4+ T cells sorted from blood, taken at week 24, from a patient treated with tofacitinib. The receptors here all came from a human donor with alopecia areata.

In DNA form, the CDR3 reads TGCGCCAGCAGCTTCGGGGACAGGGTTACTAATGAAAAACTGTTTTTT. Translating gives CASSFGDRVTNEKLFF. This chain links TRBV5-1 with TRBJ1-4, with TRBD1 matching 9 bases. Trimming removed 2 bases from V and 2 bases from J; junction bases left unmatched: 4. The CDR3 runs to 16 residues. Germline V gene lookup returns CDR1 SGHRS and CDR2 YFSETQ. Combining the CDR3 with reference TRBV5-1 and TRBJ1-4 gives the whole variable domain KAGVTQTPRYLIKTRGQQVTLSCSPISGHRSVSWYQQTPGQGLQFLFEYFSETQRNKGNFPGRFSGRQFSNSRSEMNVSTLELGDSALYLCASSFGDRVTNEKLFFGSGTQLSVL.

The table lists this clone with a few counts. The rearrangement links TRBV29-1 to TRBJ2-7; 10 bases line up with TRBD1. V shed 7 bases and J 5 bases; nucleotides not matched to a gene: 8. CDR1 is SQVTM and CDR2 is ANQGSEA in the germline V gene. The CDR3 extends over 13 amino acids. The CDR3 reads CSARQGARNEQYF. CDR3 bases: TGCAGCGCTCGACAGGGGGCAAGGAACGAGCAGTACTTC.

This clone was detected only a few times. This chain links TRBV7-2 with TRBJ1-4, with 7 bases matching TRBD1. V was clipped by 6 bases and J by 2 bases; unmatched bases: 9. CDR3 length equals 16 residues. Looked up from germline, CDR1 is SGHTA and CDR2 is FQGNSA. The CDR3 sequence is CASSSQGVRTNEKLFF. The CDR3 DNA sequence: TGTGCCAGCAGTTCTCAGGGGGTGAGGACTAATGAAAAACTGTTTTTT.

The V call is TRBV30, the J call TRBJ2-5, with D perhaps matching TRBD2 (5 bases). This CDR3 is built from 14 residues. Germline CDR1 GTSNPN, CDR2 SVGIG (reference sequence). Trimming shortened V by 0 bases and J by 7 bases, and 15 bases separated the two germline ends. CDR3 loop: CAWSVLRTYRTQYF. The DNA for the CDR3 is TGTGCCTGGAGTGTACTTAGGACTTACAGGACCCAGTACTTC.

The chain uses TRBV5-1 and TRBJ2-7; 16 nucleotides align to TRBD2. The CDR3 runs 17 residues. Germline CDR1 reads SGHRS; CDR2 reads YFSETQ. Trimming took 3 bases from V and 2 from J; bases not matched to a gene: 5. CDR3 DNA sequence: TGCGCCAGCAGCTGGGGACTAGCGGGGGGGGCGGCCTACGAGCAGTACTTC. Amino acid sequence: CASSWGLAGGAAYEQYF.

This sequence joins TRBV9 and TRBJ1-5, with TRBD1 identical over 8 bases. The CDR3 has 14 amino acids. CDR1 SGDLS and CDR2 YYNGEE come from the germline V gene. V lost 0 bases to trimming and J lost 7 bases; unmatched junction nucleotides: 3. The CDR3 is CASSVGDRLQPQHF. In nucleotides, the CDR3 is TGTGCCAGCAGCGTAGGGGACAGGCTACAGCCCCAGCATTTT.

The chain couples TRBV6-1 to TRBJ2-7; 8 nucleotides agree with TRBD2. This CDR3 spans 15 amino acids. Germline CDR1 MNHNS, CDR2 SASEGT. J lost 4 bases, V lost 2 bases, and 7 bases had no gene match. The CDR3 here is CASSERDGGAYEQYF. The DNA for the CDR3 is TGTGCCAGCAGTGAAAGGGACGGGGGGGCTTACGAGCAGTACTTC.

For the CDR3, the DNA is TGTGCCAGCAGCCTGGGACAGGGAGGAAACACCATATATTTT. It translates to CASSLGQGGNTIYF. This chain joins TRBV4-2 and TRBJ1-3, with 9 positions matching TRBD1. The CDR3 totals 14 residues. CDR1 LGHNA and CDR2 YNFKEQ come from the germline V gene. Trimming cost V 4 bases and J 4 bases; bases outside gene matches: 2.

Only a few counts were recorded for this clone. V is TRBV30 and J is TRBJ1-3; D remains ambiguous. V lost 5 bases, J lost 0 bases, and 5 bases lay in between. The germline V gene encodes CDR1 GTSNPN and CDR2 SVGIG (reference sequence). The CDR3 covers 12 residues. The CDR3 region has the DNA TGTGCCTGGGGGCACTCTGGAAACACCATATATTTT. It encodes CAWGHSGNTIYF.

Here the CDR3 reads CASSTMWEGKNYGYTF. The CDR3 nucleotides read TGTGCCAGCAGTACCATGTGGGAGGGAAAAAACTATGGCTACACCTTC. The rearrangement links TRBV27 to TRBJ1-2, with unresolved D. The CDR3 covers 16 residues. CDR1 and CDR2 from the germline V gene are MNHEY and SMNVEV (reference sequence). V lost 5 bases and J lost 2, with 18 bases in between.

The chain recombines TRBV6-6 with TRBJ2-1; D is perhaps TRBD1 or TRBD2 (5 bases each). The CDR3 runs to 14 residues. CDR1 and CDR2 from the germline V gene are MNHNY and SVGAGI (reference sequence). V was shortened by 4 bases and J by 6 bases, with 13 bases between the two germline ends. CDR3 loop: CASSSPRGPNEQFF. For the CDR3, the DNA is TGTGCCAGCAGTTCCCCCCGGGGACCCAATGAGCAGTTCTTC.

The chain links TRBV9 to TRBJ1-1; 11 positions match TRBD1. V lost 2 bases to trimming and J lost 1 base; unmatched junction nucleotides: 7. The CDR3 runs to 17 residues. Germline assignment: CDR1 SGDLS and CDR2 YYNGEE. The CDR3 loop is CASSVGQGVSRNTEAFF. Here the CDR3 DNA reads TGTGCCAGCAGCGTGGGACAGGGGGTTTCTAGGAACACTGAAGCTTTCTTT.

The chain recombines TRBV5-4 with TRBJ2-7; TRBD1 matches 8 bases. Per germline, CDR1 SGHNT and CDR2 YYREEE (reference sequence). This CDR3 comprises 14 residues. J was trimmed by 0 bases and V by 4 bases; bases with no gene match: 3. CDR3 sequence reads: CASSTGGNSYEQYF. For the CDR3, the DNA is TGTGCCAGCAGCACAGGGGGAAACTCCTACGAGCAGTACTTC.

J is TRBJ2-1 and V is TRBV27; a possible D gene is TRBD1 (5 bases). Germline CDR1 is MNHEY and CDR2 is SMNVEV (reference sequence). The CDR3 consists of 17 residues. The V end was cut by 5 bases, the J end by 2 bases, with 19 bases between. CDR3 sequence reads: CASSPTDSWSTYNEQFF. In DNA form, the CDR3 reads TGTGCCAGCAGTCCGACCGACAGTTGGAGTACCTACAATGAGCAGTTCTTC.

This chain joins TRBV5-6 and TRBJ1-5, with D possibly matching TRBD1 (6 bases). In germline, CDR1 is SGHDT, CDR2 YYEEEE. There are 13 residues in the CDR3. V shed 4 bases and J shed 5 bases, with 10 bases lying between them. The CDR3: CASSQGTYQPQHF. CDR3 nucleotide sequence: TGTGCCAGCAGCCAGGGGACATATCAGCCCCAGCATTTT.

The chain is built from TRBV5-1 and TRBJ1-2; D is unresolved. CDR1 and CDR2 from the germline V gene are SGHRS and YFSETQ. V dropped 4 bases and J dropped 4 bases, with 23 bases sitting between them. This CDR3 contains 17 residues. The CDR3 loop is CASSRAHSGIEGYGYTF. Here the CDR3 DNA reads TGCGCCAGCAGCCGGGCTCACAGTGGAATAGAGGGCTATGGCTACACCTTC.

V and J are TRBV29-1 and TRBJ1-1, with D possibly TRBD1 on 5 matching bases. Germline CDR1 and CDR2: SQVTM and ANQGSEA. Trimming removed 6 bases at V and 0 bases at J, with 8 bases between. This CDR3 is built from 12 residues. The CDR3, as DNA: TGCAGCGTACGACAGTTGAACACTGAAGCTTTCTTT. It codes for CSVRQLNTEAFF.

V is TRBV27 and J is TRBJ1-1; TRBD1 might be the D (6 bases). The CDR3 loop spans 13 amino acids. Per germline, CDR1 MNHEY and CDR2 SMNVEV (reference sequence). Trimming took off 10 bases at V and 1 base at J, with 13 bases between the two ends. The CDR3 region has the DNA TGTGCCACCCGGAACAGGGAGAACACTGAAGCTTTCTTT. Translated: CATRNRENTEAFF.

Details on this clone: The same CDR3 is also encoded by other DNA sequences in this sample. The CDR3 here is CASSGQAKNIQYF. The CDR3 nucleotides read TGTGCCAGCAGCGGTCAGGCCAAAAACATTCAGTACTTC. This sequence joins TRBV7-2 and TRBJ2-4, with D uncertain. Germline lookup yields CDR1 SGHTA and CDR2 FQGNSA. The CDR3 runs 13 residues. Trimming left V 5 bases short and J 1 base short, with 6 bases between.

This clone was recorded many times. The chain combines TRBV18 with TRBJ2-4, with D hard to call. This CDR3 is built from 13 residues. The V end lost 2 bases, the J end lost 7 bases, and 9 bases lay between the germline ends. The germline CDR1 and CDR2 sequences are KGHSH and LQKENI. This CDR3 reads CASSPRPENIQYF. The DNA for the CDR3 is TGTGCCAGCTCACCAAGACCAGAGAACATTCAGTACTTC. The complete variable domain, with remaining parts taken from reference TRBV18 and TRBJ2-4, reads NAGVMQNPRHLVRRRGQEARLRCSPMKGHSHVYWYRQLPEEGLKFMVYLQKENIIDESGMPKERFSAEFPKEGPSILRIQQVVRGDSAAYFCASSPRPENIQYFGAGTRLSVL.

The V and J genes are TRBV6-6 and TRBJ1-2; weak D call: TRBD1 (5 bases). This CDR3 region has 14 residues. From germline, CDR1 is MNHNY and CDR2 SVGAGI (reference sequence). Trimming took off 5 bases at V and 1 base at J, with 11 bases between the two ends. The DNA of the CDR3 is TGTGCCAGCAGTCGGGGGGGAGGTAACTATGGCTACACCTTC. Its protein product is CASSRGGGNYGYTF.

The rearrangement links TRBV9 to TRBJ1-6, with D perhaps matching TRBD1 (5 bases). Germline assignment: CDR1 SGDLS and CDR2 YYNGEE. Trimming removed 0 bases at V and 7 bases at J, with 11 bases between. This CDR3 comprises 15 residues. CDR3: CASSVGGGPNSPLHF. Written as DNA, the CDR3 is TGTGCCAGCAGCGTAGGTGGGGGTCCCAATTCACCCCTCCACTTT.

Only a few counts were recorded for this clone. This chain connects TRBV9 to TRBJ2-1; D perhaps matches TRBD1 (6 bases). The CDR3 runs to 16 residues. Looked up from germline, CDR1 is SGDLS and CDR2 is YYNGEE. With 0 bases removed from V and 2 bases from J, the gap between germline ends came to 12 bases. The CDR3 sequence is CASSVGVGATYNEQFF. The CDR3 coding sequence is TGTGCCAGCAGCGTAGGGGTGGGGGCGACCTACAATGAGCAGTTCTTC.

The chain employs TRBV29-1 and TRBJ1-6; no clear D. There are 12 residues in the CDR3. With 6 bases removed from V and 7 bases from J, the gap between germline ends came to 10 bases. Germline assignment: CDR1 SQVTM and CDR2 ANQGSEA. Here the CDR3 reads CSVTTGNSPLHF. The CDR3 DNA follows: TGCAGCGTCACGACGGGGAATTCACCCCTCCACTTT. Supplemented by reference TRBV29-1 and TRBJ1-6, the full variable domain reads SAVISQKPSRDICQRGTSLTIQCQVDSQVTMMFWYRQQPGQSLTLIATANQGSEATYESGFVIDKFPISRPNLTFSTLTVSNMSPEDSSIYLCSVTTGNSPLHFGNGTRLTVT.

This chain links TRBV7-2 with TRBJ2-3; 8 nucleotides line up with TRBD2. The CDR3 loop spans 12 amino acids. Germline loops: CDR1 SGHTA, CDR2 FQGNSA. J was trimmed by 14 bases and V by 0 bases; bases with no gene match: 4. The DNA of the CDR3 is TGTGCCAGCAGCTTAGCTAGCGGGGTTCTGTATTTT. Encoded protein: CASSLASGVLYF.

This clone was counted between two and nine times. The V call is TRBV6-1, the J call TRBJ2-3, with 12 positions matching TRBD2. Germline V gene lookup returns CDR1 MNHNS and CDR2 SASEGT. CDR3 length: 18 amino acids. J lost 5 bases, V lost 4 bases, and 13 bases had no gene match. The CDR3 DNA follows: TGTGCCAGCAGTGTCACGGCCCCACTAGCGGGGGGTCAAGATACGCAGTATTTT. This sequence encodes CASSVTAPLAGGQDTQYF.

The chain couples TRBV29-1 to TRBJ1-4, with D unclear. The CDR3 is made up of 12 amino acids. The germline V gene has CDR1 SQVTM and CDR2 ANQGSEA. V lost 2 bases to trimming and J lost 7 bases, with 8 bases between them. CDR3 loop: CSVETQVEKLFF. The CDR3 DNA is TGCAGCGTTGAAACCCAGGTTGAAAAACTGTTTTTT. Full variable domain (outside the CDR3, taken from reference TRBV29-1 and TRBJ1-4): SAVISQKPSRDICQRGTSLTIQCQVDSQVTMMFWYRQQPGQSLTLIATANQGSEATYESGFVIDKFPISRPNLTFSTLTVSNMSPEDSSIYLCSVETQVEKLFFGSGTQLSVL.

The J gene is TRBJ2-5, the V gene TRBV11-2, with 9 bases that match TRBD1. The trim removed 5 bases at V and 5 bases at J, leaving 9 bases unmatched. Germline V gene lookup returns CDR1 SGHAT and CDR2 FQNNGV. This CDR3 has 15 residues. The CDR3 protein is CASSVNRGPVETQYF. Here the CDR3 DNA reads TGTGCCAGCAGCGTAAACAGGGGGCCGGTGGAGACCCAGTACTTC. The variable domain in full, completed from reference TRBV11-2 and TRBJ2-5, reads EAGVAQSPRYKIIEKRQSVAFWCNPISGHATLYWYQQILGQGPKLLIQFQNNGVVDDSQLPKDRFSAERLKGVDSTLKIQPAKLEDSAVYLCASSVNRGPVETQYFGPGTRLLVL.